This record looks at one T cell receptor (beta chain) sequence and its context. The target of this receptor is not known. One base away there is no much larger clone; base qualities are not given. This sample is part of a study of human thymus T cells (dated by TCRdb to 2018 to 2021). In the study overall: TCR alpha and beta repertoires from roughly 8 infant thymus samples and a few related peripheral blood samples were characterized in the study. Donor ages ranged from roughly 6 to 250 days, and the cohort comprised about six male and two female infants. Broad study findings and their caveats: Usage of V and J gene segments appeared to be biased in both the thymic and the peripheral blood repertoires. On average, thymus samples gave 800,000 or so unique TCRB clonotypes, whereas blood samples gave about 84,000.

Sequences SGHDT (CDR1) and YYEEEE (CDR2) are obtained from the germline V gene. The CDR3 starts with the cysteine, ends with the phenylalanine, and has 13 residues. CDR3 DNA is the only sequence kept; it has 39 bases, read in frame from the first base. Trimming takes 1 base from V and 2 bases from J, and the germline ends sit 4 bases apart. The immunoSEQ multiplex PCR assay was used to amplify the TCRB and TCRAD loci from a standardized quantity of quality-controlled genomic DNA. The amplicons covered the V(D)J region and were long enough to include the CDR3 and to identify the V and J genes. The commercial immunoSEQ service was used to sequence amplicons on an Illumina platform. Per the source publication's procedure: Primer bias and sequencing errors were corrected as previously described, and TCRAD and TCRB were defined on the basis of the IMGT database. Repertoires were analysed with immunoSEQ Analyzer 3.0 and VDJTools, covering basic statistics, V/J segment usage, diversity estimates, rarefaction and pairwise overlap. To estimate diversity, the Chao1, ChaoE, Efron-Thisted, Shannon and inverse Simpson indices were applied, and diversity was also estimated on datasets down-sampled to the smallest sample. Repertoire overlap used strict matching of CDR3 nucleotide sequence, V gene and J gene, with Jaccard-based multidimensional scaling clustering. TCRdb stores this immuneACCESS table with in-frame sequences only. Part of the clones is absent; in the studies checked, under half of the shortfall reflects unresolved V genes, and no reason is known for the rest. For V, J and clone size, that table is used; D and trimming come from the DNA. In all, the sample holds 35,000 to 55,000 clones, and over 85% of those were seen once. Of the sample, 0.095% to 0.15% falls within the top ten clones.

Immunologically healthy infants undergoing open corrective cardiac surgery for congenital heart defects in Finland were used as donors. During surgery, a small about 0.5-1 mL aliquot of peripheral blood was collected from four of the eight donors. For the blood samples, genomic DNA was extracted from all available leukocytes instead of from a set number of cells. Erythrocytes were removed from blood with ACK lysis buffer, and the leukocytes were stored as pellets at -70 °C. A QIAsymphony instrument was used to extract genomic DNA from the frozen cell pellets. Input material: blood. The chain is assembled from TRBV5-6 and TRBJ1-5; no D gene is confidently identified. This sequence originates from a boy under three years old with a congenital heart defect but otherwise immunologically healthy. The CDR3 here reads CASSLTGNQPQHF. The DNA sequence is as follows: TGTGCCAGCAGCTTGACAGGCAATCAGCCCCAGCATTTT. With the portions outside the CDR3 filled from the reference TRBV5-6 and TRBJ1-5 genes, the complete variable region becomes DAGVTQSPTHLIKTRGQQVTLRCSPKSGHDTVSWYQQALGQGPQFIFQYYEEEERQRGNFPDRFSGHQFPNYSSELNVNALLLGDSALYLCASSLTGNQPQHFGDGTRLSIL.